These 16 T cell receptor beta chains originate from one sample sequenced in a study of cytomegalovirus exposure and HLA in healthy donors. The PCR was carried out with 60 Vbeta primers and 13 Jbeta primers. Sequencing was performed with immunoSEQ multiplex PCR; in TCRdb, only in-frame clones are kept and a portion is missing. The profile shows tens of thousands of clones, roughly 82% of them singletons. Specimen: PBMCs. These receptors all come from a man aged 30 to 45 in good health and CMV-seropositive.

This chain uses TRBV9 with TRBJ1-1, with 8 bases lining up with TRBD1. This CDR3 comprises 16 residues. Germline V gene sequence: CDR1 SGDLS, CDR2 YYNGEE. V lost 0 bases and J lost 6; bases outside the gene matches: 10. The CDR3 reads CASSVAAQGAIPEAFF. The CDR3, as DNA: TGTGCCAGCAGCGTAGCGGCCCAGGGGGCGATCCCTGAAGCTTTCTTT.

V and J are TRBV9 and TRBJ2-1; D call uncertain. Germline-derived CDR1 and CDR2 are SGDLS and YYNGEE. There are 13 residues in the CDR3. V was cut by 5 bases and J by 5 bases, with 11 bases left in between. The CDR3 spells CASSVWADNEQFF. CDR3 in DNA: TGTGCCAGCAGTGTTTGGGCCGACAATGAGCAGTTCTTC. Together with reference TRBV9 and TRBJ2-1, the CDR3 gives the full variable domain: DSGVTQTPKHLITATGQRVTLRCSPRSGDLSVYWYQQSLDQGLQFLIQYYNGEERAKGNILERFSAQQFPDLHSELNLSSLELGDSALYFCASSVWADNEQFFGPGTRLTVL.

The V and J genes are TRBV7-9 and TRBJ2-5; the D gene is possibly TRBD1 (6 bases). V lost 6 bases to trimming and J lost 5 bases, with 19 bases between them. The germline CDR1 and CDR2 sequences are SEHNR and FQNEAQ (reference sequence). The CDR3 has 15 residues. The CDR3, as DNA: TGTGCCAGCAGGGCCATACAGGGCGTATGGGAGACCCAGTACTTC. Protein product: CASRAIQGVWETQYF.

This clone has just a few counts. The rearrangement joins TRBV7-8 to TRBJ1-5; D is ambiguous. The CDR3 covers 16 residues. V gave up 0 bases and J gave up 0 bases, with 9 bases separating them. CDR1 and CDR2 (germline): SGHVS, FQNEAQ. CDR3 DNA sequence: TGTGCCAGCAGCTTAGCGAACGCGTATAGCAATCAGCCCCAGCATTTT. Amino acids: CASSLANAYSNQPQHF.

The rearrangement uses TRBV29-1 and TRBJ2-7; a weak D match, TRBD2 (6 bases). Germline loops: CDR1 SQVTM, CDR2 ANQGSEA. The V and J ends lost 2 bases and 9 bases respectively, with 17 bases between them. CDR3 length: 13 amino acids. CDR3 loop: CSVETLAPVGQYF. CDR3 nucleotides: TGCAGCGTTGAAACCCTAGCGCCGGTAGGGCAGTACTTC.

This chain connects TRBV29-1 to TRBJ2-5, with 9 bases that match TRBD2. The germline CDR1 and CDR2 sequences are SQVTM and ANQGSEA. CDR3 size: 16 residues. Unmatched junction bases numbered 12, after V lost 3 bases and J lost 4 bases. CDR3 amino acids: CSVDPPRGTSRETQYF. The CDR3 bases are TGCAGCGTTGACCCCCCCCGGGGGACTAGCAGAGAGACCCAGTACTTC.

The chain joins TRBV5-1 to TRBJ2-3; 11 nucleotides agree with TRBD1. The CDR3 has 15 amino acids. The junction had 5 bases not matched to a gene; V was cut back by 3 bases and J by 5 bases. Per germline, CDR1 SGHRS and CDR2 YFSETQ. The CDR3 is CASSWTGGRGDTQYF. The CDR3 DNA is TGCGCCAGCAGCTGGACAGGGGGCCGGGGAGATACGCAGTATTTT.

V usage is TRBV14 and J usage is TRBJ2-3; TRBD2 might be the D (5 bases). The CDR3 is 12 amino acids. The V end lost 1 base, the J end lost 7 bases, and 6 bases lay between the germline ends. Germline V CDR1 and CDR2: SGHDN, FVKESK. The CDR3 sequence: CASSQAGYTQYF. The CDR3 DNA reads TGTGCCAGCAGCCAAGCGGGATATACGCAGTATTTT. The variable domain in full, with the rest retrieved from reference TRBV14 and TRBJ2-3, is EAGVTQFPSHSVIEKGQTVTLRCDPISGHDNLYWYRRVMGKEIKFLLHFVKESKQDESGMPNNRFLAERTGGTYSTLKVQPAELEDSGVYFCASSQAGYTQYFGPGTRLTVL.

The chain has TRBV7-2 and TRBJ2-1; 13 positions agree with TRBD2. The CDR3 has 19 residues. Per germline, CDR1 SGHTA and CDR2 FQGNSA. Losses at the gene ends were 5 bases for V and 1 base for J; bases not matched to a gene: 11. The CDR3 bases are TGTGCCAGCAGCGCCTTCGGGACTAGCGGGACGGGGTCCTACAATGAGCAGTTCTTC. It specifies CASSAFGTSGTGSYNEQFF.

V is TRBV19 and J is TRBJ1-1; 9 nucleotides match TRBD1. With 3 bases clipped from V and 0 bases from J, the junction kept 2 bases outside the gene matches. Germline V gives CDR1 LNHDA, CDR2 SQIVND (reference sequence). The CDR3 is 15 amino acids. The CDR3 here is CASSIGDRVNTEAFF. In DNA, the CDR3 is TGTGCCAGTAGTATTGGGGACAGGGTGAACACTGAAGCTTTCTTT.

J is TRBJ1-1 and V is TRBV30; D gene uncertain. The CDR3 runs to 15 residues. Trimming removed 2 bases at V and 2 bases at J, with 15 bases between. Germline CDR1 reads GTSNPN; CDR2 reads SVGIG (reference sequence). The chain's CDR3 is CAWSQYAGINTEAFF. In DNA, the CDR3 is TGTGCCTGGAGTCAGTACGCAGGAATAAACACTGAAGCTTTCTTT.

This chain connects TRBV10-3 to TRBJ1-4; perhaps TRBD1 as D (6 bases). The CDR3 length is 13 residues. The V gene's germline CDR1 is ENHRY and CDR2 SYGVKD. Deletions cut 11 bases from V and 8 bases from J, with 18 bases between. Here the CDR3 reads CAVGDNLGEKLFF. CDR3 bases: TGTGCCGTCGGGGACAACCTTGGGGAAAAACTGTTTTTT.

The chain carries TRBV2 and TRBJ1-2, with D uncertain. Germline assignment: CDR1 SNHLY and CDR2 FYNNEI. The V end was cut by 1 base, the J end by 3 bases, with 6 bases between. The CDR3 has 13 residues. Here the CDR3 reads CASSEDTDYGYTF. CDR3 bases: TGTGCCAGCAGTGAAGACACAGACTATGGCTACACCTTC.

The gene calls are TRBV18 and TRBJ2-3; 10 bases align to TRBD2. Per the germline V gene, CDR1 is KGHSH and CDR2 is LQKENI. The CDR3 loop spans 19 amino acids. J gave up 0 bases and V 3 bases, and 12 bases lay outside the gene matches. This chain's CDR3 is CASSPLPGLAGASTDTQYF. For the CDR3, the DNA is TGTGCCAGCTCACCGCTCCCCGGCCTAGCGGGAGCCAGCACAGATACGCAGTATTTT.

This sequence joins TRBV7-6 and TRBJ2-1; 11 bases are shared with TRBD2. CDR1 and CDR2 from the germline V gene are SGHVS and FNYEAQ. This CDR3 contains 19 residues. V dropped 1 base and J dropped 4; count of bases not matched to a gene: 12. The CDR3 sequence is CASSLVRSTSGKPYNEQFF. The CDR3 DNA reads TGTGCCAGCAGCTTAGTGCGGTCGACTAGCGGGAAACCGTACAATGAGCAGTTCTTC.

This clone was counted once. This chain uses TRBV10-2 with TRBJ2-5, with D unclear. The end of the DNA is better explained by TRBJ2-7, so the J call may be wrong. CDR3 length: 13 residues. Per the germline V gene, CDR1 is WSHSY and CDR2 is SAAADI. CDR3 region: CASSETVSYEQYF. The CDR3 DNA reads TGCGCCAGCAGTGAGACGGTCTCCTACGAGCAGTACTTC.